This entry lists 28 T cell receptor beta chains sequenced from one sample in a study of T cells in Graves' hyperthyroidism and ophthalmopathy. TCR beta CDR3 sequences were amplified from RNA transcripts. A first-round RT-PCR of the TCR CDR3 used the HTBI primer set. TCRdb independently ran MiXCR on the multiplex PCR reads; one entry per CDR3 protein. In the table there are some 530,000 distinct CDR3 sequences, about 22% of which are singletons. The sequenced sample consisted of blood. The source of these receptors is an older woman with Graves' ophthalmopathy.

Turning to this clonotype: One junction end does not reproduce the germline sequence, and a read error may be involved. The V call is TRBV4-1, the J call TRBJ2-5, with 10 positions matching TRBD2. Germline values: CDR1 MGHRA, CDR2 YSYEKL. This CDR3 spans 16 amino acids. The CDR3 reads CASSQGSGRLQETQYF. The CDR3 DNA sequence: TGTGCCAGCAGCCAGGGTAGCGGGAGGCTTCAAGAGACCCAGTACTTC.

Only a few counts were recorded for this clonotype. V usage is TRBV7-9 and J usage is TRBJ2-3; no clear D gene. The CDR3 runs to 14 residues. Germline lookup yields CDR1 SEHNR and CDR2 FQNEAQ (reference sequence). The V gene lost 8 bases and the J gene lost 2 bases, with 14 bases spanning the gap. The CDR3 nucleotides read TGTGCCAGCTCCCGCGGAAGAAACACAGATACGCAGTATTTT. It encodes CASSRGRNTDTQYF.

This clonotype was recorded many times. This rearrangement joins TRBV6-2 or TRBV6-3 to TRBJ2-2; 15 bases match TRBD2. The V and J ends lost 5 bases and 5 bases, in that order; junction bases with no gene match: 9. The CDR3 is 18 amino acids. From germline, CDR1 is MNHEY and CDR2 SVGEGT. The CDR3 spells CASSPGTSGRSETGELFF. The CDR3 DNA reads TGTGCCAGCAGTCCCGGGACTAGCGGGAGGTCGGAGACCGGGGAGCTGTTTTTT.

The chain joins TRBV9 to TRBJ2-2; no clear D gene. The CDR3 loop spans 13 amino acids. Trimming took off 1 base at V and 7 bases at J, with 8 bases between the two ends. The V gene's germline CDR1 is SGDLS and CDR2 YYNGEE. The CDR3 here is CASSVFTNGELFF. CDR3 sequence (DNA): TGTGCCAGCAGCGTATTTACGAACGGGGAGCTGTTTTTT.

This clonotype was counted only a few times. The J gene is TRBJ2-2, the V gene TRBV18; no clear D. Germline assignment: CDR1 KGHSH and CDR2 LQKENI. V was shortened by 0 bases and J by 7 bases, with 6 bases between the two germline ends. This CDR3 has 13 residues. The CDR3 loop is CASSPPVLGELFF. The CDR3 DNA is TGTGCCAGCTCACCACCGGTCCTCGGGGAGCTGTTTTTT.

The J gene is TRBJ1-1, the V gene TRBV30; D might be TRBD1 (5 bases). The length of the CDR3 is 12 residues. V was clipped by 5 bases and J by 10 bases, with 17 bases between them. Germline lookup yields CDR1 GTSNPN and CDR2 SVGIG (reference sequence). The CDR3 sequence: CAWAWGSGSAFF. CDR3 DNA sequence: TGTGCCTGGGCATGGGGTTCAGGGTCAGCTTTCTTT.

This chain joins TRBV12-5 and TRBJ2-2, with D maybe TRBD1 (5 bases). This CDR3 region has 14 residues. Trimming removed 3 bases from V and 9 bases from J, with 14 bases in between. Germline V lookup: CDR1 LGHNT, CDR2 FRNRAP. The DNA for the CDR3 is TGTGCTAGTGGTTTTGGGGCCCGCGCGAGGGAGCTGTTTTTT. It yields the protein CASGFGARARELFF.

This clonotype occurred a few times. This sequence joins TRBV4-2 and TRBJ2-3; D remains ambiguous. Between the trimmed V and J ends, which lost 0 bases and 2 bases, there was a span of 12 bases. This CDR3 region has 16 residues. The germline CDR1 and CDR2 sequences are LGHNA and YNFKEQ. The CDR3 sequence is CASSQEFVGSTDTQYF. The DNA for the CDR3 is TGTGCCAGCAGCCAAGAGTTCGTCGGATCCACAGATACGCAGTATTTT.

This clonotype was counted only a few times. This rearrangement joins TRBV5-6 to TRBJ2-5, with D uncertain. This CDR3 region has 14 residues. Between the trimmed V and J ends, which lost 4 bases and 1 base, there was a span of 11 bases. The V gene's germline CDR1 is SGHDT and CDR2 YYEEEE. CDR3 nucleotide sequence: TGTGCCAGCAGCCGTCCCATGAGCCAAGAGACCCAGTACTTC. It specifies CASSRPMSQETQYF.

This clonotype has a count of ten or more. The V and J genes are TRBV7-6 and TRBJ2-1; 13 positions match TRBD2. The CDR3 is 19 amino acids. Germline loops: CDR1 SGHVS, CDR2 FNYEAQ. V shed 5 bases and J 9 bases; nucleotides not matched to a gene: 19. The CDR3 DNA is TGTGCCAGCAGCCTCACGGCCACCCTGGGACTAGCGGGACCAAGTGAGCAGTTCTTC. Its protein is CASSLTATLGLAGPSEQFF.

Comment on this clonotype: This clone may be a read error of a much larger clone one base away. CDR3 residues: CASNASSNPTDTQYF. The CDR3 region has the DNA TGTGCCAGCAATGCAAGCTCAAACCCCACAGATACGCAGTATTTT. The rearrangement joins TRBV12-3 or TRBV12-4 to TRBJ2-3; D remains ambiguous. This CDR3 contains 15 residues. V lost 7 bases and J lost 2, with 16 bases in between.

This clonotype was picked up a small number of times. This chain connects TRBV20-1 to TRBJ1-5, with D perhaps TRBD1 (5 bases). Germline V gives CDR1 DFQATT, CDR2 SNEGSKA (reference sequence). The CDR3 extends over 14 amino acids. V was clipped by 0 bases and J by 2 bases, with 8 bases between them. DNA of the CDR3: TGCAGTGCTAGAGATACAGGCCGCAATCAGCCCCAGCATTTT. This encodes CSARDTGRNQPQHF.

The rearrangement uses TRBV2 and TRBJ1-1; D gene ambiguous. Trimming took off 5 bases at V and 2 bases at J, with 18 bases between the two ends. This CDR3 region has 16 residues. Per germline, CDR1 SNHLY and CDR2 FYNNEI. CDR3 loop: CASSYATDVGNTEAFF. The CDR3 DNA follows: TGTGCCAGCAGTTACGCCACCGACGTGGGAAACACTGAAGCTTTCTTT. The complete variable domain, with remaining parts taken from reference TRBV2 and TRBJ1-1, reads EPEVTQTPSHQVTQMGQEVILRCVPISNHLYFYWYRQILGQKVEFLVSFYNNEISEKSEIFDDQFSVERPDGSNFTLKIRSTKLEDSAMYFCASSYATDVGNTEAFFGQGTRLTVV.

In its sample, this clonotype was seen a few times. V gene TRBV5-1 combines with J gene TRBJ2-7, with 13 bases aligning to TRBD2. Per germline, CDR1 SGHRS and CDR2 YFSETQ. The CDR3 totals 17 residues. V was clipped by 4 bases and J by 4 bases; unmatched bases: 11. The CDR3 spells CASSPGLRTSGRYEQYF. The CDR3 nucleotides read TGCGCCAGCAGCCCGGGCCTCCGGACTAGCGGGAGATACGAGCAGTACTTC.

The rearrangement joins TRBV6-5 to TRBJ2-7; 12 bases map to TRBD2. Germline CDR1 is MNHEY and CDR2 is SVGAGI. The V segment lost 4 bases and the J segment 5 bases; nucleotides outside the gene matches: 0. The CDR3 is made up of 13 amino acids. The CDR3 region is CASSWTSGDEQYF. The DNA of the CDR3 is TGTGCCAGCAGTTGGACTAGCGGGGACGAGCAGTACTTC.

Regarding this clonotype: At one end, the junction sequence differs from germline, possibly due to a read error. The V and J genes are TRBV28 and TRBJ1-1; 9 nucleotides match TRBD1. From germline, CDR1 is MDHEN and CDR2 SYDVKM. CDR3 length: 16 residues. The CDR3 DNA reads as TGTGCCAGCAGTTTATCCTACGGACAGGGGAGCTCTGAAGCTTCCTTT. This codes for CASSLSYGQGSSEASF.

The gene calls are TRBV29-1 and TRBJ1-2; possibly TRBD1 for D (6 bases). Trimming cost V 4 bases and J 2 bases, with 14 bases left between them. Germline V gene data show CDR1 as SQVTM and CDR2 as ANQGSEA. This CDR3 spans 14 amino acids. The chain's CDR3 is CSVADGTWNYGYTF. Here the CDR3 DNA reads TGCAGCGTTGCGGACGGGACATGGAACTATGGCTACACCTTC.

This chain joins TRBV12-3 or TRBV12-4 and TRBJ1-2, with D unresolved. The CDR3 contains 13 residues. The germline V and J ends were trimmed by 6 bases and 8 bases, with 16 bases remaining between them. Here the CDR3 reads CASSQLVGGGYTF. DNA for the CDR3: TGTGCCAGCAGCCAGCTCGTAGGAGGCGGCTACACCTTC.

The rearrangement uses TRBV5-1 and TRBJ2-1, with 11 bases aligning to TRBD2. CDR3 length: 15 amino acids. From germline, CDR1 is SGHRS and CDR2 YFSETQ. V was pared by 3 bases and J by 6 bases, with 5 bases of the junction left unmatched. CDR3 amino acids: CASSSTLAGGNEQFF. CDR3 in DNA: TGCGCCAGCAGCTCAACCCTAGCGGGAGGCAATGAGCAGTTCTTC.

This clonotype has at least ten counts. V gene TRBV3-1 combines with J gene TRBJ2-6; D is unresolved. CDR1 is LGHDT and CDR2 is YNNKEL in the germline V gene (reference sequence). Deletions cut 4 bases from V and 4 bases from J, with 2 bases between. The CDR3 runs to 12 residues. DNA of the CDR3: TGTGCCAGCAGCCCCGGGGCCAACGTCCTGACTTTC. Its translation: CASSPGANVLTF.

CDR3 coding DNA: TGCAGTGCTATACGTCCCGGGACAGGGATCCATGAGCAGTTCTTC. It codes for CSAIRPGTGIHEQFF. This rearrangement joins TRBV20-1 to TRBJ2-1, with 9 bases lining up with TRBD1. The CDR3 consists of 15 residues. The germline CDR1 and CDR2 sequences are DFQATT and SNEGSKA (reference sequence). V dropped 4 bases and J dropped 8; count of bases not matched to a gene: 12.

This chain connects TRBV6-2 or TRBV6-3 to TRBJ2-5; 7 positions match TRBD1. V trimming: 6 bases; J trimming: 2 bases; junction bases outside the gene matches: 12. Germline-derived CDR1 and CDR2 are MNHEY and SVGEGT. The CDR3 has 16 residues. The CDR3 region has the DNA TGTGCCAGCAGACCCACCCGGGACAGAAGACAAGAGACCCAGTACTTC. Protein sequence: CASRPTRDRRQETQYF.

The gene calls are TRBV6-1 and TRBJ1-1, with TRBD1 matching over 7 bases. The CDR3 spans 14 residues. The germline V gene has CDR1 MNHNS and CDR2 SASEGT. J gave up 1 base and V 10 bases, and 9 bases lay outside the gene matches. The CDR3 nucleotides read TGTGCCACATTCTCCGGGACAGAGAACACTGAAGCTTTCTTT. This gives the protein CATFSGTENTEAFF.

The DNA for the CDR3 is TGTGCCAGCAGTTCGCTGGGGCCTTCTGGGGCCAACGTCCTGACTTTC. Protein sequence: CASSSLGPSGANVLTF. V is TRBV7-2 and J is TRBJ2-6; the D gene is possibly TRBD1 (5 bases). V was clipped by 6 bases and J by 1 base, with 13 bases between them. The CDR3 has 16 amino acids. From germline, CDR1 is SGHTA and CDR2 FQGNSA.

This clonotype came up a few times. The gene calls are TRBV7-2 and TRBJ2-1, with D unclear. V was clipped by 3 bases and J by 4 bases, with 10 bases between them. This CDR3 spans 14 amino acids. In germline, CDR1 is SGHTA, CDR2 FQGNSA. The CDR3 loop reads CASSFSVHYNEQFF. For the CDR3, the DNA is TGTGCCAGCAGCTTTTCTGTGCATTACAATGAGCAGTTCTTC.

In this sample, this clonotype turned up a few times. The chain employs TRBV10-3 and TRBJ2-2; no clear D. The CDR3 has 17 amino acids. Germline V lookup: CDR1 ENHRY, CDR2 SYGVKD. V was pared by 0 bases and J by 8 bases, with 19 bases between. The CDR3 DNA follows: TGTGCCATCAGTGAGTCGCAACGGGTTTTCCCCGGAGGGGAGCTGTTTTTT. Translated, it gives CAISESQRVFPGGELFF.

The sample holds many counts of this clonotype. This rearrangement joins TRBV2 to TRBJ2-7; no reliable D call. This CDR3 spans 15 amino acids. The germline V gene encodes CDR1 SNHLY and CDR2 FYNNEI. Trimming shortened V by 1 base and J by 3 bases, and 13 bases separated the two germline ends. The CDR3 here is CASSEGAAWGYEQYF. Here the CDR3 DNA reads TGTGCCAGCAGTGAAGGGGCAGCTTGGGGCTACGAGCAGTACTTC.

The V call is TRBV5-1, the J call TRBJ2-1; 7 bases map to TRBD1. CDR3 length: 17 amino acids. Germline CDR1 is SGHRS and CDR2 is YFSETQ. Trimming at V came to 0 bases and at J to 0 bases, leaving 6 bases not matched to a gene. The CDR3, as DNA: TGCGCCAGCAGCTTGGGCCCACAGGGGAGCTCCTACAATGAGCAGTTCTTC. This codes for CASSLGPQGSSYNEQFF.